This T cell receptor (beta chain) was retrieved from a study of T cell responses to AZD1222 COVID-19 vaccine. Study-level findings and limits: It should be noted that donors were predominantly white British and more often female, and clonal diversity was possibly underestimated. Close to half of all spike-specific TCRs reportedly target regions of the variants that are unmutated.

This CDR3 contains 14 residues. Trimming left V 1 base short and J 4 bases short, with 10 bases between. The V gene's germline CDR1 is MGHDK and CDR2 SYGVNS. Generated by immunoSEQ multiplex PCR, the TCRdb table keeps only in-frame clones and is missing some. The sample comprises approximately 100,000 clones, roughly 89% of which are singletons, and about 3.7% rests with the top ten. Remarks on this clone: The antigen is undetermined.

The chain combines TRBV25-1 with TRBJ1-2; possibly TRBD1 for D (5 bases). The input for sequencing was peripheral blood, taken on day 0 of AZD1222 vaccination. The TCR sequence derives from an adult in good health. This chain's CDR3 is CASSEWGVSYGYTF. In DNA form, the CDR3 reads TGTGCCAGCAGTGAATGGGGCGTTTCCTATGGCTACACCTTC.